These 22 T cell receptor beta chains share one sample of origin, sequenced in a study of blood T cell repertoires in COVID-19. Generated by immunoSEQ multiplex PCR, the TCRdb table keeps only in-frame clones and is missing some. The sample has under 300,000 clones; around 89% are singletons. The sample taken for sequencing was peripheral blood. The receptor source for this set is a woman aged 55-70 years with COVID-19, enrolled during active disease.

The rearrangement uses TRBV10-3 and TRBJ2-5; 14 bases agree with TRBD2. V gave up 5 bases and J gave up 5 bases; unmatched junction bases: 7. Germline V lookup: CDR1 ENHRY, CDR2 SYGVKD. There are 16 residues in the CDR3. The DNA of the CDR3 is TGTGCCATCAGTCTGACTAGCGGGGGGGCCGAGGAGACCCAGTACTTC. Its translation is CAISLTSGGAEETQYF.

J is TRBJ2-7 and V is TRBV7-3, with a possible D match to TRBD1 (5 bases). Germline CDR1 is SGHTA and CDR2 is FQGTGA. Trimming pared 2 bases from V and 0 bases from J, leaving 11 bases between. CDR3 length: 15 residues. CDR3 nucleotide sequence: TGTGCCAGCAGCTTAGGGGCGGTGGGCTCCTACGAGCAGTACTTC. Its translation: CASSLGAVGSYEQYF.

This clone occurred once. This chain joins TRBV5-1 and TRBJ2-1; 9 nucleotides line up with TRBD1. This CDR3 region has 19 residues. J was trimmed by 0 bases and V by 1 base; bases with no gene match: 11. Germline V CDR1 and CDR2: SGHRS, YFSETQ. The CDR3 here is CASSLSSRGTGFSYNEQFF. The CDR3 region has the DNA TGCGCCAGCAGCTTGAGTAGCCGCGGGACAGGGTTCTCCTACAATGAGCAGTTCTTC.

CDR3 sequence (DNA): TGCGCCAGCAGCCAGCCGGGGGGTGGCTACACCTTC. Protein product: CASSQPGGGYTF. The rearrangement uses TRBV4-3 and TRBJ1-2; a weak D match, TRBD1 (5 bases). CDR3 length: 12 residues. Trimming took 3 bases from V and 7 from J, leaving 9 bases between them. The germline gives CDR1 LGHNA, CDR2 YSLEER.

The chain carries TRBV9 and TRBJ1-1; 7 bases line up with TRBD1. Germline trimming cut 4 bases from V and 3 bases from J; bases unmatched to any gene: 12. CDR3 length: 16 amino acids. Germline V gene lookup returns CDR1 SGDLS and CDR2 YYNGEE. The CDR3 loop is CASSPAGGRRDTEAFF. In nucleotides, the CDR3 is TGTGCCAGCAGCCCCGCAGGGGGGCGCCGGGACACTGAAGCTTTCTTT.

In this sample, this clone turned up once. V and J are TRBV27 and TRBJ2-7; D is ambiguous. Germline V gives CDR1 MNHEY, CDR2 SMNVEV (reference sequence). This CDR3 has 13 residues. V lost 2 bases, J lost 0 bases, and 5 bases lay in between. CDR3 DNA sequence: TGTGCCAGCAGTTTACTGTTCTCCTACGAGCAGTACTTC. Protein sequence: CASSLLFSYEQYF.

The chain carries TRBV3-1 (or the pseudogene TRBV3-2) and TRBJ1-2; possible D gene TRBD1, 6 bases. CDR3 size: 16 residues. V gave up 0 bases and J gave up 2 bases, with 13 bases separating them. Germline V gene data show CDR1 as LGHDT and CDR2 as YNNKEL (reference sequence). The CDR3 DNA follows: TGTGCCAGCAGCCAAGATTTATGGCAGGGGAACTATGGCTACACCTTC. Residues: CASSQDLWQGNYGYTF.

The V and J genes are TRBV10-3 and TRBJ1-2; TRBD1 might be the D (6 bases). From germline, CDR1 is ENHRY and CDR2 SYGVKD. This CDR3 contains 14 residues. Trimming took 3 bases from V and 2 from J, leaving 10 bases between them. The CDR3 sequence: CAISENRENYGYTF. CDR3 bases: TGTGCCATCAGTGAAAACAGGGAAAACTATGGCTACACCTTC.

This chain joins TRBV27 and TRBJ2-2; maybe TRBD2 (6 bases). V was shortened by 2 bases and J by 5 bases, with 9 bases between the two germline ends. The CDR3 has 14 amino acids. Looked up from germline, CDR1 is MNHEY and CDR2 is SMNVEV (reference sequence). The CDR3 region has the DNA TGTGCCAGCAGTTTAAACGGGGGTACCGGGGAGCTGTTTTTT. Protein product: CASSLNGGTGELFF.

Of note for this clone: The sample contains more than one DNA sequence encoding this CDR3. This sequence joins TRBV20-1 and TRBJ2-7; D uncertain. The CDR3 has 12 residues. V was shortened by 3 bases and J by 1 base, with 7 bases between the two germline ends. Per germline, CDR1 DFQATT and CDR2 SNEGSKA (reference sequence). CDR3 nucleotides: TGCAGTGCTAGTCGTCAGTCCTACGAGCAGTACTTC. This translates into CSASRQSYEQYF.

J is TRBJ1-2 and V is TRBV19; D remains unclear. This CDR3 has 14 amino acids. Trimming took 10 bases from V and 2 from J, leaving 17 bases between them. Germline assignment: CDR1 LNHDA and CDR2 SQIVND (reference sequence). CDR3 DNA sequence: TGTGCCACTCACCCGAGACTTTCAAACTATGGCTACACCTTC. Amino acids: CATHPRLSNYGYTF.

The V gene is TRBV19, the J gene TRBJ1-2; D remains unclear. Looked up from germline, CDR1 is LNHDA and CDR2 is SQIVND (reference sequence). V was clipped by 4 bases and J by 4 bases, with 19 bases between them. This CDR3 comprises 16 residues. CDR3 coding DNA: TGTGCCAGTAGTACCACGAACTTGACACCTCTCTATGGCTACACCTTC. Its translation: CASSTTNLTPLYGYTF.

The chain couples TRBV4-2 to TRBJ2-7; 9 bases map to TRBD1. Germline lookup yields CDR1 LGHNA and CDR2 YNFKEQ. The CDR3 consists of 16 residues. V lost 0 bases to trimming and J lost 2 bases; unmatched junction nucleotides: 5. CDR3 in DNA: TGTGCCAGCAGCCAAGAGGGGGACAGGGTCCCCTACGAGCAGTACTTC. Translating gives CASSQEGDRVPYEQYF.

The rearrangement uses TRBV7-2 and TRBJ2-7; D remains unclear. Germline assignment: CDR1 SGHTA and CDR2 FQGNSA. This CDR3 contains 13 residues. Trimming removed 0 bases from V and 0 bases from J, with 3 bases in between. CDR3 protein: CASSLAASYEQYF. The CDR3 nucleotides are TGTGCCAGCAGCTTAGCGGCCTCCTACGAGCAGTACTTC.

The chain employs TRBV19 and TRBJ1-6; 7 nucleotides line up with TRBD1. The trim removed 7 bases at V and 6 bases at J, leaving 3 bases unmatched. Germline values: CDR1 LNHDA, CDR2 SQIVND (reference sequence). The CDR3 is 13 amino acids. CDR3 nucleotides: TGTGCCAGTAAGGGGACAGCTAATTCACCCCTCCACTTT. Translating it yields CASKGTANSPLHF.

This sequence joins TRBV9 and TRBJ1-5, with a possible D match to TRBD1 (5 bases). V was cut by 4 bases and J by 6 bases, with 14 bases left in between. The CDR3 is 14 amino acids. Germline V CDR1 and CDR2: SGDLS, YYNGEE. DNA for the CDR3: TGTGCCAGCAGCCCCGGGGGAGGGAGTCAGCCCCAGCATTTT. Encoded protein: CASSPGGGSQPQHF.

The chain joins TRBV3-1 (or the pseudogene TRBV3-2) to TRBJ1-1, with D possibly TRBD1 on 5 matching bases. Germline CDR1 and CDR2: LGHDT and YNNKEL (reference sequence). Trimming left V 4 bases short and J 3 bases short, with 15 bases between. The CDR3 is 15 amino acids. The DNA for the CDR3 is TGTGCCAGCAGCCGCTTCCAGGGAGGCTACACTGAAGCTTTCTTT. Its translation: CASSRFQGGYTEAFF.

The chain combines TRBV6-1 with TRBJ2-2, with D possibly TRBD2 on 6 matching bases. Trimming pared 2 bases from V and 1 base from J, leaving 17 bases between. Germline assignment: CDR1 MNHNS and CDR2 SASEGT. This CDR3 comprises 18 residues. CDR3 in amino acids: CASSERRWGTENTGELFF. Written as DNA, the CDR3 is TGTGCCAGCAGTGAAAGGAGGTGGGGGACTGAGAACACCGGGGAGCTGTTTTTT.

This chain joins TRBV30 and TRBJ2-6; D call uncertain. The CDR3 has 13 amino acids. V was clipped by 3 bases and J by 1 base, with 4 bases between them. The germline CDR1 and CDR2 sequences are GTSNPN and SVGIG (reference sequence). The CDR3 DNA reads as TGTGCCTGGAGGACTTCTGGGGCCAACGTCCTGACTTTC. It translates to CAWRTSGANVLTF. The full variable domain, its missing parts supplied by reference TRBV30 and TRBJ2-6, is SQTIHQWPATLVQPVGSPLSLECTVEGTSNPNLYWYRQAAGRGLQLLFYSVGIGQISSEVPQNLSASRPQDRQFILSSKKLLLSDSGFYLCAWRTSGANVLTFGAGSRLTVL.

The chain carries TRBV27 and TRBJ2-2, with D possibly being TRBD1 (5 bases). CDR3 length equals 14 residues. Trimming pared 5 bases from V and 4 bases from J, leaving 11 bases between. CDR1 is MNHEY, CDR2 SMNVEV, per germline (reference sequence). CDR3 in amino acids: CASSQTEITGELFF. The CDR3 DNA reads TGTGCCAGCAGTCAGACAGAGATCACCGGGGAGCTGTTTTTT.

This chain links TRBV15 with TRBJ2-6; the D is unclear. V was clipped by 0 bases and J by 4 bases, with 10 bases between them. Germline V lookup: CDR1 LNHNV, CDR2 YYDKDF (reference sequence). The CDR3 covers 16 residues. In DNA form, the CDR3 reads TGTGCCACCAGCAGAGATACCTTTCTAGGGGCCAACGTCCTGACTTTC. Amino acid sequence: CATSRDTFLGANVLTF.

This clone was observed once. This chain links TRBV27 with TRBJ2-7, with 7 positions matching TRBD1. This CDR3 is 16 amino acids long. The trim removed 10 bases at V and 1 base at J, leaving 16 bases unmatched. The V gene's germline CDR1 is MNHEY and CDR2 SMNVEV (reference sequence). CDR3 residues: CATSGRTGSLSYEQYF. The CDR3 DNA sequence: TGTGCCACCTCCGGAAGGACAGGATCCTTGTCCTACGAGCAGTACTTC.